This section outlines one T cell receptor (beta chain) sequence together with its context. The DNA input per sorted-subset replicate PCR was roughly 210 ng, corresponding to some 30,000 T cell genomes. In the authors' workflow: Because ImmunoSEQ provided only junction sequences with no quality scores, the filtering differed. Generated by immunoSEQ multiplex PCR, the TCRdb table keeps only in-frame clones and is missing some. From that table come the V and J calls and clone size; the DNA was used to work out D and trimming. The table records roughly 2.4 million clones, approximately 94% of them present only once. There were only Caucasian adults among the donors, and all lived in Nashville, Tennessee. The sample originates from a study of shared clonotypes between healthy human individuals. CDR1 and CDR2 from the germline V gene are GTSNPN and SVGIG (reference sequence). The CDR3 is made up of 15 amino acids. J gave up 3 bases and V 4 bases, and 9 bases lay outside the gene matches.

This receptor was taken from a man younger than 35 in good health. Sequencing was carried out using naive CD4+ T cells sorted from blood. Specified subset: CD45RA+ positively selected. The chain links TRBV30 to TRBJ2-3, with 8 nucleotides matching TRBD2. CDR3: CAWNGGGRRTDTQYF. As DNA, the CDR3 is TGTGCCTGGAACGGCGGGGGGCGGCGAACAGATACGCAGTATTTT.